The rows below give T cell receptor beta chains drawn from one sample of a study of blood T cell repertoires in COVID-19. The assay was immunoSEQ multiplex PCR, and TCRdb's table has in-frame clones only and misses some. The sample carries about 250,000 clones, approximately 88% recorded once. The sequenced material came from peripheral blood. The receptors come from a woman aged 30 to 39 with COVID-19, enrolled during active disease. CDR3s include the opening cysteine and the closing phenylalanine or tryptophan. Fields, in order: CDR3 protein, V gene, J gene.

cdr3_aa: CASSSRTRTGELFF; v_call: TRBV7-6; j_call: TRBJ2-2
cdr3_aa: CSASASSYNEQFF; v_call: TRBV20-1; j_call: TRBJ2-1
cdr3_aa: CASSLLWGGLGLMNTEAFF; v_call: TRBV7-2; j_call: TRBJ1-1
cdr3_aa: CAWSVARLAGDYNEQFF; v_call: TRBV30; j_call: TRBJ2-1
cdr3_aa: CASSGDLSTDTQYF; v_call: TRBV18; j_call: TRBJ2-3
cdr3_aa: CASSPSWRGANWETQYF; v_call: TRBV7-9; j_call: TRBJ2-5
cdr3_aa: CASTREYRATEAFF; v_call: TRBV5-1; j_call: TRBJ1-1
cdr3_aa: CASSLSGGPDTQYF; v_call: TRBV7-9; j_call: TRBJ2-3
cdr3_aa: CASSLVGTSGARF; v_call: TRBV7-2; j_call: TRBJ2-7
cdr3_aa: CASNYMGQVSETQYF; v_call: TRBV7-2; j_call: TRBJ2-5
cdr3_aa: CASSQERGLTAFF; v_call: TRBV4-1; j_call: TRBJ1-1
cdr3_aa: CASSYSNTGELFF; v_call: TRBV19; j_call: TRBJ2-2
cdr3_aa: CASSYQGTSNQPQHF; v_call: TRBV4-1; j_call: TRBJ1-5
cdr3_aa: CASSLASASGNWDTQYF; v_call: TRBV7-6; j_call: TRBJ2-3
cdr3_aa: CASSIRREEPEQFF; v_call: TRBV19; j_call: TRBJ2-1
cdr3_aa: CASSLDPKLTDTQYF; v_call: TRBV11-2; j_call: TRBJ2-3
cdr3_aa: CASRPTAFGGELFF; v_call: TRBV28; j_call: TRBJ2-2
cdr3_aa: CASGARTGPHEQYF; v_call: TRBV3-1/TRBV3-2; j_call: TRBJ2-7
cdr3_aa: CASSYWGRRNTEAFF; v_call: TRBV7-2; j_call: TRBJ1-1
cdr3_aa: CASSFAGAGTDTQYF; v_call: TRBV11-2; j_call: TRBJ2-3
cdr3_aa: CASSPGQPNYGYTF; v_call: TRBV4-1; j_call: TRBJ1-2
cdr3_aa: CASSWGVLVNEQFF; v_call: TRBV5-6; j_call: TRBJ2-1
cdr3_aa: CASSVDMGGSYNEQFF; v_call: TRBV5-4; j_call: TRBJ2-1
cdr3_aa: CASSFPGVYNSPLHF; v_call: TRBV28; j_call: TRBJ1-6
cdr3_aa: CASSLRARSGGRADTQYF; v_call: TRBV27; j_call: TRBJ2-3
cdr3_aa: CASRATGTDEQFF; v_call: TRBV6-5; j_call: TRBJ2-1
cdr3_aa: CATGGGDGEKLFF; v_call: TRBV24-1; j_call: TRBJ1-4
cdr3_aa: CASSLVHTGYNSPLHF; v_call: TRBV11-2; j_call: TRBJ1-6
cdr3_aa: CASRGQGHQPQHF; v_call: TRBV2; j_call: TRBJ1-5
cdr3_aa: CASSPGGTDGELFF; v_call: TRBV7-9; j_call: TRBJ2-2
cdr3_aa: CASSAPGQGWTEAFF; v_call: TRBV27; j_call: TRBJ1-1
cdr3_aa: CASKGQAESSALHF; v_call: TRBV19; j_call: TRBJ1-6
cdr3_aa: CASSLVPEFNTEAFF; v_call: TRBV11-2; j_call: TRBJ1-1
cdr3_aa: CASSLGGLATISSYNEQFF; v_call: TRBV13; j_call: TRBJ2-1
cdr3_aa: CASSPSRSHRWEQYF; v_call: TRBV27; j_call: TRBJ2-7
cdr3_aa: CASSLGVIMVERMNTEAFF; v_call: TRBV7-8; j_call: TRBJ1-1
cdr3_aa: CASSPSRGANWKTVPYSGANVLTF; v_call: TRBV28; j_call: TRBJ2-6
cdr3_aa: CASSSSGGVNEQFF; v_call: TRBV5-1; j_call: TRBJ2-1
cdr3_aa: CASSLRQGIRHEQFF; v_call: TRBV5-1; j_call: TRBJ2-1
cdr3_aa: CASSRHPNQPQHF; v_call: TRBV3-1/TRBV3-2; j_call: TRBJ1-5